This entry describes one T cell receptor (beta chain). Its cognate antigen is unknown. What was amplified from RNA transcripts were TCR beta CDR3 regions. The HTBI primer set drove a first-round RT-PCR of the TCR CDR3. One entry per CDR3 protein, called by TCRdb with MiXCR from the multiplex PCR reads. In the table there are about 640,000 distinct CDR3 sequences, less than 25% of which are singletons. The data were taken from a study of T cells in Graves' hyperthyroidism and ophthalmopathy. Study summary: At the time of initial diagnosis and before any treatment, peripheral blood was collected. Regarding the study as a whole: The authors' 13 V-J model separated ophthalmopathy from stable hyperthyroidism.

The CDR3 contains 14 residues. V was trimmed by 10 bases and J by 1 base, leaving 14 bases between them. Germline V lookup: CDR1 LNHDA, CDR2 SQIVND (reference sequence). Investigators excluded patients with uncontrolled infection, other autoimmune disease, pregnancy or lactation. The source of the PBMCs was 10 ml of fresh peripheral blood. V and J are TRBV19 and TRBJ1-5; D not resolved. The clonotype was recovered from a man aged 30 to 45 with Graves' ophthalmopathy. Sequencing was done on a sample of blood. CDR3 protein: CATARGRSNQPQHF. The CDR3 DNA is TGTGCCACCGCGAGAGGTAGGAGCAATCAGCCCCAGCATTTT. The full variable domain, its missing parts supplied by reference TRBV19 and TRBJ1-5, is DGGITQSPKYLFRKEGQNVTLSCEQNLNHDAMYWYRQDPGQGLRLIYYSQIVNDFQKGDIAEGYSVSREKKESFPLTVTSAQKNPTAFYLCATARGRSNQPQHFGDGTRLSIL.